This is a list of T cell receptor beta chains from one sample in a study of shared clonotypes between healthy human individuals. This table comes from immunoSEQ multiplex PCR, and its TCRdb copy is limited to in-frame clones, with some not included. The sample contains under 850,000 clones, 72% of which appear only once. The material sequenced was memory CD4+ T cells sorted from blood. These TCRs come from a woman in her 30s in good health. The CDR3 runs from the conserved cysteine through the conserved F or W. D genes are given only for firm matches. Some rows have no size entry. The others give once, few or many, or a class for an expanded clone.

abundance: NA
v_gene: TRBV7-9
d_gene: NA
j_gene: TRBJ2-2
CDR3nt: TGTGCCAGCAGCCACACAGGGCGGGGTACGAACACCGGGGAGCTGTTTTTT
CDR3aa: CASSHTGRGTNTGELFF

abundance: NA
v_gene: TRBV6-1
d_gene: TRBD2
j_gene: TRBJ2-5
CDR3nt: TGTGCCAGCAGTGAAGGGGGCGGGAGGGCCCTCGGAGAGACCCAGTACTTC
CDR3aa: CASSEGGGRALGETQYF

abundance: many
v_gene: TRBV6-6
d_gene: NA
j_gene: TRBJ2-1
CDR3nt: TGTGCCAGCAGTGGCGAGGGTGAGCAGTTCTTC
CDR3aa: CASSGEGEQFF

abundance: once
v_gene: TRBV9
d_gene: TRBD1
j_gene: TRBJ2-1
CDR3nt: TGTGCCAGCAGCGTAACGGGACAGGGGGCAGGGGATGAGCAGTTCTTC
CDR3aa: CASSVTGQGAGDEQFF

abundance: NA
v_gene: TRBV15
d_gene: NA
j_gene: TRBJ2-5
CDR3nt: TGTGCCACCAGCAGAGAGGCTAGCCAGGGAGAGACCCAGTACTTC
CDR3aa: CATSREASQGETQYF

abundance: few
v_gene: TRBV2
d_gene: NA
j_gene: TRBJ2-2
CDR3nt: TGTGCCAGCACAGGGGATCACGGGGAGCTGTTTTTT
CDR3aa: CASTGDHGELFF

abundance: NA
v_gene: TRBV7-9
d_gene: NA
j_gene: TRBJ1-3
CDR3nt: TGTGCCGGGGTAAAACGGACGGAGAGCTCTGGAAACACCATATATTTT
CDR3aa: CAGVKRTESSGNTIYF

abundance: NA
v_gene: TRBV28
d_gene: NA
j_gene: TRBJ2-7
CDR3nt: TGTGCCAGCAGGCCGACAGTCTCCTACGAGCAGTACTTC
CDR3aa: CASRPTVSYEQYF

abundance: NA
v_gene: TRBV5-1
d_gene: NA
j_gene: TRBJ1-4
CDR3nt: TGCGCCAGCAGCTTGGCCTCTGTCTGGGGCAGCACTGAAAAACTGTTTTTT
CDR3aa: CASSLASVWGSTEKLFF

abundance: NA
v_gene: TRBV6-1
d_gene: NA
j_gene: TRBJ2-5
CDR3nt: TGTGCCAGTCAAGGTGCTCAGACCCAGTACTTC
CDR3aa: CASQGAQTQYF

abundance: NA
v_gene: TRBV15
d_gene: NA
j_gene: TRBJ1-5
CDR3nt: TGTGCCACCAGCAGAGACAGTAGCAATCAGCCCCAGCATTTT
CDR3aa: CATSRDSSNQPQHF

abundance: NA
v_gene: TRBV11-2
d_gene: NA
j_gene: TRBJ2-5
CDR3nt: TGTGCCAGCAGCTTAGGGGATCAAGAGACCCAGTACTTC
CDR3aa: CASSLGDQETQYF

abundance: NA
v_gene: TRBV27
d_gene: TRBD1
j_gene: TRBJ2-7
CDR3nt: TGTGCCAGCAGTTCACCGGGACAGGGAGGCGAGCAGTACTTC
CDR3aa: CASSSPGQGGEQYF

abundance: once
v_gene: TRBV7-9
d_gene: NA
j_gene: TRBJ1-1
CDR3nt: TGTGCCAGCAGCTCTTACAGGTCTTCTGAAGCCTTCTTT
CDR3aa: CASSSYRSSEAFF

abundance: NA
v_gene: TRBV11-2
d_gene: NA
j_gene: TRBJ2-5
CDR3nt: TGTGCCAGCAGCCTCCAGGGTATTAGGTTGGCCCAGTACTTC
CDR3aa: CASSLQGIRLAQYF

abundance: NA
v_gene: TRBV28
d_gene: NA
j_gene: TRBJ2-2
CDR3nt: TGTGCCAGCAACTTCCCCACGAACACCGGGGAGCTGTTTTTT
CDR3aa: CASNFPTNTGELFF

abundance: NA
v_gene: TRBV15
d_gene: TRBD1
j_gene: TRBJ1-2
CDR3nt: TGTGCCACCAGCAGTTGGGACAGAAACTATGGCTACACCTTC
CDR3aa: CATSSWDRNYGYTF

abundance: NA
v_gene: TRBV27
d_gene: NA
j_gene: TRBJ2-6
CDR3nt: TGTGCCAGCAGTCCAGGGCCGGGCTCTGGGGCCAACGTCCTGACTTTC
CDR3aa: CASSPGPGSGANVLTF

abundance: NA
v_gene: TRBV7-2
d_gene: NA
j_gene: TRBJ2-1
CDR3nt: TGTGCCAGCACCTGGGGGACGGTATACAATGAGCAGTTCTTC
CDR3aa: CASTWGTVYNEQFF

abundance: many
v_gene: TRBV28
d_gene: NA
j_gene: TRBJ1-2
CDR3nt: TGTGCCAGCCGACCTGGAGGGGGGAGGAAACCGATAGGCTATGGCTACACCTTC
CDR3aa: CASRPGGGRKPIGYGYTF

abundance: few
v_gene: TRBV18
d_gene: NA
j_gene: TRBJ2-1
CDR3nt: TGTGCCAGCTCACCTAGCCGCGGCCGGAATGAGCAGTTCTTC
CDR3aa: CASSPSRGRNEQFF

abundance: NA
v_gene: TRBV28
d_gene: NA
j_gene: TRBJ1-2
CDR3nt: TGTGCCAGCACGAGGGCCGTTGGGTCCAACTTTGGCGGCTACACCTTC
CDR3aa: CASTRAVGSNFGGYTF

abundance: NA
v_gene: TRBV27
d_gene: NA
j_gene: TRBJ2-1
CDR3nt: TGTGCCAGCAGACCGAACTTACGTTCCAATGAGCAGTTCTTC
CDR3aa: CASRPNLRSNEQFF

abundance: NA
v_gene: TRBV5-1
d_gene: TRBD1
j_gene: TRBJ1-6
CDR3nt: TGCGCCAGCGGACAGGGGGCTGGAAATTCACCCCTCCACTTT
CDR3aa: CASGQGAGNSPLHF

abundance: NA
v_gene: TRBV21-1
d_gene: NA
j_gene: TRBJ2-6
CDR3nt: TGTGCCAGCACCGACGCTAAGACAGGGGAAAGTGGGGCCAACGTCCTGACTTTC
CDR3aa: CASTDAKTGESGANVLTF

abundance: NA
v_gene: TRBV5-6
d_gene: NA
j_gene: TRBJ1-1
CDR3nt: NA
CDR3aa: CASSLGRQGWGTGTFF

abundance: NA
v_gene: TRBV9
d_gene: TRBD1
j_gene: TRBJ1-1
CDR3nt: TGTGCCAGCAGACGCGGACAGGGTTACACTGAAGCTTTCTTT
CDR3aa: CASRRGQGYTEAFF

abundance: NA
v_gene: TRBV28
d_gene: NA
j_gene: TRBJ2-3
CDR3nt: TGTGCCAGCAGGGGCTCTTTGGACAGCACAGATACGCAGTATTTT
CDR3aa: CASRGSLDSTDTQYF

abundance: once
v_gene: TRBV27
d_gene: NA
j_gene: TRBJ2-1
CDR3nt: TGTGCCAGCAGCCAGCGGAATGAGCAGTTCTTC
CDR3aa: CASSQRNEQFF

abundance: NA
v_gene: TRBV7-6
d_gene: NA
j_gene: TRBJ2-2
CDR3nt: TGTGCCAGCAGCACAAAAGGCGGCTTAGTCAACACCGGGGAGCTGTTTTTT
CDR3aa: CASSTKGGLVNTGELFF

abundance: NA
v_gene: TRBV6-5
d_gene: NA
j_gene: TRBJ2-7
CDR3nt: TGTGCCAGCAGTTACTCCGGGCGGTCCTCCTACGAGCAGTACTTC
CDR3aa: CASSYSGRSSYEQYF

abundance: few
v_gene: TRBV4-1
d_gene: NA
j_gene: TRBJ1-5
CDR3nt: TGCGCCAGCAGCCAAGATCCAGTTTCGTATCAGCCCCAGCATTTT
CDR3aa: CASSQDPVSYQPQHF

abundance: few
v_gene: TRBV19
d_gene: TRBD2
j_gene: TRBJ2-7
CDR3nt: TGTGCCACCAGCGGCGGGAGGGCCTCCTACGAGCAGTACTTC
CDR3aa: CATSGGRASYEQYF

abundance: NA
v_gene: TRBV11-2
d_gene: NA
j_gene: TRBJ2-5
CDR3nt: TGTGCCAGCAGCTTACTAGTTAGGGGACTGACAGAGACCCAGTACTTC
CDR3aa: CASSLLVRGLTETQYF

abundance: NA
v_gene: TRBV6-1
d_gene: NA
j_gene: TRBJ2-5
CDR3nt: TGTGCCAGCAGTCCCGTCGTGGGAGGAGAGACCCAGTACTTC
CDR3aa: CASSPVVGGETQYF

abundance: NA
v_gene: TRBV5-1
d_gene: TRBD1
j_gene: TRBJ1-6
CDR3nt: TGCGCCAGCAGTATGGACAGGGCGAATTCACCCCTCCACTTT
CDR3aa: CASSMDRANSPLHF

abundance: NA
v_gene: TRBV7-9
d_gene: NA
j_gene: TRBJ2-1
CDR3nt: TGTGCCAGCAGCCCGGAGGGACCCTTTAAGTTCTTC
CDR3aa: CASSPEGPFKFF

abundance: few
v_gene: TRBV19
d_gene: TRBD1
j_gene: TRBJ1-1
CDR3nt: TGTGCCACGGACAGGGGGACGAACACTGAAGCTTTCTTT
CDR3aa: CATDRGTNTEAFF

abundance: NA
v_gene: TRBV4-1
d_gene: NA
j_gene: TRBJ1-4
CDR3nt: TGCGCCAGCAGCGCACTCCCGGCTAATGAAAAACTGTTTTTT
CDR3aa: CASSALPANEKLFF

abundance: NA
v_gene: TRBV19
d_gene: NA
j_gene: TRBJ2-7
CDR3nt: TGTGCCAGTAGCCTCAGTCGAGACTCCACCTCCTACGAGCAGTACTTC
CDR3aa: CASSLSRDSTSYEQYF

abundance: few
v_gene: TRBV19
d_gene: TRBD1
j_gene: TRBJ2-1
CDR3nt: TGTGCCAGTAGTATAGAGACCGGGACAGCCTACAATGAGCAGTTCTTC
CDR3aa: CASSIETGTAYNEQFF

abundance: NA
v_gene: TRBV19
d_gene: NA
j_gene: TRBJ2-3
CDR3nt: TGTGCCAGTAGTATGGTACCGCGGGGCCTCCGAACGCAGTATTTT
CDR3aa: CASSMVPRGLRTQYF

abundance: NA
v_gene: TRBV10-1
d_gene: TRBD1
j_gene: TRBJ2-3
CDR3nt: TGCGCCAGCAGCGCCTCCTTACAGGGGAGCACAGATACGCAGTATTTT
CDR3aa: CASSASLQGSTDTQYF